The 12 T cell receptor beta chains below all came from one sample that was sequenced in a study of T cell responses to AZD1222 COVID-19 vaccine. Data came from immunoSEQ multiplex PCR; TCRdb stores just in-frame clones and leaves some out. The profile shows tens of thousands of clones, roughly 89% of them singletons. This material consisted of peripheral blood, taken on day 0 of AZD1222 vaccination. These TCRs come from an adult in good health.

The V call is TRBV5-1, the J call TRBJ1-1; no clear D gene. The CDR3 sequence is 13 residues long. Trimming left V 7 bases short and J 0 bases short, with 10 bases between. Germline V gene sequence: CDR1 SGHRS, CDR2 YFSETQ. CDR3 protein: CASRTDMNTEAFF. In DNA, the CDR3 is TGCGCCAGCCGCACGGATATGAACACTGAAGCTTTCTTT.

The genes are TRBV30 and TRBJ2-3; 8 nucleotides line up with TRBD2. Germline V lookup: CDR1 GTSNPN, CDR2 SVGIG (reference sequence). Germline trimming cut 3 bases from V and 2 bases from J; bases unmatched to any gene: 7. The CDR3 covers 15 residues. The CDR3 loop is CAWSPGTSLTDTQYF. Here the CDR3 DNA reads TGTGCCTGGAGCCCCGGGACTAGTCTCACAGATACGCAGTATTTT. Full variable domain (remainder filled in from reference TRBV30 and TRBJ2-3): SQTIHQWPATLVQPVGSPLSLECTVEGTSNPNLYWYRQAAGRGLQLLFYSVGIGQISSEVPQNLSASRPQDRQFILSSKKLLLSDSGFYLCAWSPGTSLTDTQYFGPGTRLTVL.

This chain connects TRBV5-6 to TRBJ2-1, with D maybe TRBD2 (6 bases). Germline CDR1 and CDR2: SGHDT and YYEEEE. The CDR3 contains 18 residues. V lost 6 bases to trimming and J lost 3 bases, with 25 bases between them. DNA for the CDR3: TGTGCCAGCAACAGCTTCCCGGGAGACGTCCCGAGCTACAATGAGCAGTTCTTC. The encoded protein is CASNSFPGDVPSYNEQFF.

The chain combines TRBV23-1 with TRBJ2-7; 7 nucleotides agree with TRBD1. TRBV23-1 is an ORF; its function is uncertain. The CDR3 runs to 13 residues. V lost 3 bases, J lost 7 bases, and 6 bases stayed unmatched. The CDR3 protein is CASSHRGTTEQYF. The CDR3 region has the DNA TGCGCCAGCAGTCACAGGGGGACCACTGAGCAGTACTTC.

This clone showed up just once. The gene calls are TRBV6-6 and TRBJ1-2; 7 nucleotides align to TRBD1. V lost 6 bases to trimming and J lost 4 bases; unmatched junction nucleotides: 5. This CDR3 contains 13 residues. Germline CDR1 MNHNY, CDR2 SVGAGI (reference sequence). The CDR3 sequence: CASSANRGYGYTF. The CDR3 region has the DNA TGTGCCAGCAGCGCAAACAGGGGCTATGGCTACACCTTC.

The rearrangement uses TRBV5-8 and TRBJ2-7, with 7 positions matching TRBD2. Unmatched junction bases numbered 10, after V lost 0 bases and J lost 7 bases. This CDR3 contains 15 residues. The germline gives CDR1 SGHTS, CDR2 YDEGEE. DNA of the CDR3: TGTGCCAGCAGCTTGGGAGAGGCGGGAGTCCGGGAGCAGTACTTC. It is translated as CASSLGEAGVREQYF.

V is TRBV18 and J is TRBJ2-7; TRBD1 is a possible D gene (6 bases). Germline CDR1 is KGHSH and CDR2 is LQKENI. V was clipped by 6 bases and J by 1 base, with 13 bases between them. This CDR3 has 14 amino acids. The CDR3 here is CASSLGQLSYEQYF. CDR3 in DNA: TGTGCCAGCTCCCTTGGACAGTTGTCCTACGAGCAGTACTTC.

The chain is built from TRBV19 and TRBJ1-5; D may be TRBD1 (5 bases). The CDR3 runs 14 residues. The germline CDR1 and CDR2 sequences are LNHDA and SQIVND (reference sequence). Trimming removed 1 base at V and 7 bases at J, with 11 bases between. CDR3 DNA: TGTGCCAGTAGTATAGGGGCAGGGAACCAGCCCCAGCATTTT. Translating it yields CASSIGAGNQPQHF.

This clone was counted a single time. The genes are TRBV7-2 and TRBJ2-3; no clear D gene. The CDR3 runs to 15 residues. V was pared by 3 bases and J by 5 bases, with 15 bases between. In germline, CDR1 is SGHTA, CDR2 FQGNSA. The CDR3 DNA is TGTGCCAGCAGCTTGTTAGGCCAGCGAGGAGATACGCAGTATTTT. Its translation: CASSLLGQRGDTQYF.

V and J are TRBV18 and TRBJ2-2, with unresolved D. The germline V and J ends were trimmed by 0 bases and 3 bases, with 11 bases remaining between them. The CDR3 runs 16 residues. Per germline, CDR1 KGHSH and CDR2 LQKENI. CDR3 DNA sequence: TGTGCCAGCTCACCACCGGGTGGACGTGACACCGGGGAGCTGTTTTTT. As protein: CASSPPGGRDTGELFF. The full variable domain, rest sourced from reference TRBV18 and TRBJ2-2, is NAGVMQNPRHLVRRRGQEARLRCSPMKGHSHVYWYRQLPEEGLKFMVYLQKENIIDESGMPKERFSAEFPKEGPSILRIQQVVRGDSAAYFCASSPPGGRDTGELFFGEGSRLTVL.

This clone was counted between two and nine times. The V gene is TRBV2, the J gene TRBJ1-1; possible D gene TRBD1, 5 bases. The CDR3 extends over 13 amino acids. Trimming took 4 bases from V and 10 from J, leaving 16 bases between them. CDR1 is SNHLY and CDR2 is FYNNEI in the germline V gene. The CDR3 protein is CASSASPYGGAFF. The CDR3 DNA is TGTGCCAGCAGTGCATCCCCTTACGGGGGAGCTTTCTTT.

The chain is built from TRBV30 and TRBJ1-2; D gene unclear. The CDR3 spans 14 residues. Deletions cut 3 bases from V and 4 bases from J, with 15 bases between. Germline-derived CDR1 and CDR2 are GTSNPN and SVGIG (reference sequence). CDR3 DNA: TGTGCCTGGAGCCGGCCAAATAAAGGCTATGGCTACACCTTC. The encoded protein is CAWSRPNKGYGYTF.